In its sample, the clone carrying this T cell receptor beta chain was seen many times. No antigen is known for it. Trimming removed 5 bases from V and 0 bases from J, with 9 bases in between. Per the germline V gene, CDR1 is SGHNT and CDR2 is YENEEA. This CDR3 is built from 14 residues. This record comes from a study of early T cells in non-severe SARS-CoV-2 infection. Study-wide context: Sequencing input comprised bulk RNA from unsorted whole blood; chain pairing was not available.

Molecules of cDNA were individually given unique molecular identifiers that were attached to them. Via MiXCR, TCRdb re-called the 5' RACE reads, giving one row per CDR3 protein. The table lists 25,000 to 35,000 distinct CDR3 sequences, approximately 6.3% of them singletons, with approximately 37% in the top ten. Study-wide results and caveats: Private and CD4 specificities were missed by VDJdb matching, skewed to anti-spike CD8.

The receptor's source is an adult who was a healthcare worker with PCR-confirmed SARS-CoV-2 infection or an uninfected control (not recorded which). The sample consisted of whole blood. This sequence joins TRBV11-3 and TRBJ2-3; tentatively, D is TRBD2 (5 bases). The CDR3 sequence is CASSPRRSTDTQYF. CDR3 DNA sequence: TGTGCCAGCAGCCCCAGGAGGAGCACAGATACGCAGTATTTT.